The 25 T cell receptor beta chains listed next were all sequenced from one sample in a study of blood T cells in healthy people across ages. The second PCR ran about 6 to 12 cycles with a sample-barcoded 5' primer and J-beta primers. TCRdb ran MiXCR on the 5' RACE reads and lists one entry per CDR3 protein. Among hundreds of thousands of distinct CDR3 sequences listed, 20% to 30% were seen once. The same sample was also used in a study of T cells of mothers and their children.

The sample comprised blood. These receptors originate from a boy aged 5 to 17 in good health.

The chain carries TRBV24-1 and TRBJ1-5; D is uncertain. Germline V gene data show CDR1 as KGHDR and CDR2 as SFDVKD. Trimming left V 2 bases short and J 2 bases short, with 3 bases between. The CDR3 extends over 13 amino acids. DNA of the CDR3: TGTGCCACCAGTGATTCTCGCAATCAGCCCCAGCATTTT. Residues: CATSDSRNQPQHF.

About this clonotype: A read error may produce the germline difference seen at one junction end. The chain couples TRBV13 to TRBJ2-6; 7 bases are a match to TRBD1. The CDR3 runs 20 residues. In germline, CDR1 is PRHDT, CDR2 FYEKMQ (reference sequence). The CDR3 protein is CASSLEGAWDSRSGANVLTF. CDR3 DNA sequence: TGTGCCAGTAGCTTAGAAGGCGCTTGGGACAGCCGATCTGGGGCCAACGTCCTGACTTTC.

The J gene is TRBJ1-3, the V gene TRBV20-1, with D unclear. The germline V gene has CDR1 DFQATT and CDR2 SNEGSKA (reference sequence). V lost 1 base and J lost 6, with 7 bases in between. The CDR3 has 12 residues. The CDR3 reads CSARGTKNTIYF. The CDR3 DNA follows: TGCAGTGCTAGAGGGACTAAAAACACCATATATTTT.

The chain employs TRBV7-8 and TRBJ2-5, with a weak D call TRBD1 (6 bases). The CDR3 runs 15 residues. Between the trimmed V and J ends, which lost 2 bases and 5 bases, there was a span of 15 bases. Per germline, CDR1 SGHVS and CDR2 FQNEAQ. The chain's CDR3 is CASSLTQSTGETQYF. CDR3 nucleotides: TGTGCCAGCAGCTTAACACAGTCGACAGGCGAGACCCAGTACTTC.

This clonotype was observed a few times. The CDR3 DNA reads TGTGCCAGCAGGCCTCGGACAGGGAGTGAGCAGTACTTC. Translation: CASRPRTGSEQYF. The genes are TRBV27 and TRBJ2-7; the match to TRBD1 covers 8 bases. Losses at the gene ends were 6 bases for V and 7 bases for J; bases not matched to a gene: 8. Germline V gene data show CDR1 as MNHEY and CDR2 as SMNVEV (reference sequence). The CDR3 covers 13 residues.

J is TRBJ2-3 and V is TRBV9; 7 positions agree with TRBD1. The V segment lost 1 base and the J segment 2 bases; nucleotides outside the gene matches: 4. CDR3 length: 15 residues. CDR1 is SGDLS and CDR2 is YYNGEE in the germline V gene. The CDR3: CASSVSGTDTDTQYF. The CDR3 DNA reads as TGTGCCAGCAGCGTATCCGGGACAGACACAGATACGCAGTATTTT.

Remarks on this clonotype: At one of its ends the junction is not consistent with the germline gene, which may arise from a read error. The rearrangement links TRBV14 to TRBJ2-4, with D maybe TRBD1 (6 bases). Germline assignment: CDR1 SGHDN and CDR2 FVKESK. The CDR3 covers 13 residues. The CDR3 DNA is TGTGCCAGCAGTCAAGGGGGAAATAACATTCAGTACTTC. It yields the protein CASSQGGNNIQYF.

This clonotype showed up just a few times. The rearrangement links TRBV12-3 or TRBV12-4 to TRBJ2-5; TRBD2 agrees at 7 bases. The CDR3 is made up of 15 amino acids. V lost 5 bases to trimming and J lost 3 bases; unmatched junction nucleotides: 9. The CDR3 loop reads CASSEDPAGEETQYF. For the CDR3, the DNA is TGTGCCAGCAGTGAGGACCCGGCGGGGGAAGAGACCCAGTACTTC.

V gene TRBV7-2 combines with J gene TRBJ1-6, with D perhaps matching TRBD1 (5 bases). V lost 2 bases, J lost 9 bases, and 11 bases lay in between. CDR3 length: 14 residues. Germline CDR1 and CDR2: SGHTA and FQGNSA. The CDR3 region is CASSLIQGGSPLHF. CDR3 nucleotide sequence: TGTGCCAGCAGCTTAATTCAGGGAGGTTCACCCCTCCACTTT.

This clonotype was seen only a few times. This chain links TRBV20-1 with TRBJ1-5, with 10 positions matching TRBD1. The CDR3 runs to 16 residues. Looked up from germline, CDR1 is DFQATT and CDR2 is SNEGSKA (reference sequence). J gave up 6 bases and V 5 bases, and 13 bases lay outside the gene matches. This chain's CDR3 is CSAGRQGAQVFQPQHF. The CDR3 coding sequence is TGCAGTGCTGGACGACAGGGGGCTCAGGTGTTTCAGCCCCAGCATTTT.

This chain joins TRBV28 and TRBJ2-7; the match to TRBD1 covers 7 bases. Germline V gene lookup returns CDR1 MDHEN and CDR2 SYDVKM. The CDR3 consists of 15 residues. V was pared by 6 bases and J by 4 bases, with 12 bases of the junction left unmatched. The CDR3 DNA reads TGTGCCAGCAGCCCTAGAGGACAGGTTATTTACGAGCAGTACTTC. Protein product: CASSPRGQVIYEQYF.

V and J are TRBV20-1 and TRBJ1-1; 8 positions agree with TRBD1. Germline CDR1 DFQATT, CDR2 SNEGSKA (reference sequence). The CDR3 length is 11 residues. Here the CDR3 DNA reads TGCAGGGCACAGGGGGGCACTGAAGCTTTCTTT. It yields the protein CRAQGGTEAFF.

This clonotype has a single count. Sequence at one end of the junction differs from germline and may be a read error. The chain links TRBV28 to TRBJ2-3, with 15 nucleotides matching TRBD2. This CDR3 spans 18 amino acids. Germline CDR1 is MDHEN and CDR2 is SYDVKM. CDR3: CASSFYVGLAGGVDTQYF. The CDR3 region has the DNA TGTGCTAGCAGTTTCTATGTTGGACTAGCGGGAGGGGTAGATACGCAGTATTTT.

This chain joins TRBV7-2 and TRBJ1-1; D is undetermined. The CDR3 totals 13 residues. V was shortened by 6 bases and J by 1 base, with 9 bases between the two germline ends. The germline CDR1 and CDR2 sequences are SGHTA and FQGNSA. CDR3 bases: TGTGCCAGCAGTCCCAATCCGAACACTGAAGCTTTCTTT. It is translated as CASSPNPNTEAFF. Full variable domain (remainder filled in from reference TRBV7-2 and TRBJ1-1): GAGVSQSPSNKVTEKGKDVELRCDPISGHTALYWYRQSLGQGLEFLIYFQGNSAPDKSGLPSDRFSAERTGGSVSTLTIQRTQQEDSAVYLCASSPNPNTEAFFGQGTRLTVV.

A few counts support this clonotype. The chain couples TRBV5-1 to TRBJ2-2; the D gene could be TRBD1 or TRBD2 (6 bases each). The V end was cut by 4 bases, the J end by 0 bases, with 13 bases between. The CDR3 runs 16 residues. Germline CDR1 SGHRS, CDR2 YFSETQ. This chain's CDR3 is CASSPLEGANTGELFF. CDR3 DNA sequence: TGCGCCAGCAGCCCTCTGGAGGGGGCGAACACCGGGGAGCTGTTTTTT.

This clonotype was counted only a few times. The rearrangement links TRBV6-8 to TRBJ2-7; no reliable D call. Germline V lookup: CDR1 MNHGY, CDR2 SAAAGT. V lost 8 bases, J lost 3 bases, and 8 bases lay in between. There are 11 residues in the CDR3. The CDR3 DNA reads as TGTGCCAGCGTAGGTGGCTACGAGCAGTACTTC. It translates to CASVGGYEQYF.

The rearrangement links TRBV28 to TRBJ1-2, with D unresolved. Deletions cut 4 bases from V and 5 bases from J, with 17 bases between. CDR3 length: 15 residues. Per the germline V gene, CDR1 is MDHEN and CDR2 is SYDVKM. CDR3 sequence reads: CASSSPGRAEYGYTF. The CDR3 DNA reads TGTGCCAGCAGTTCCCCAGGAAGGGCTGAGTATGGCTACACCTTC.

Only a few counts were recorded for this clonotype. The J gene is TRBJ1-2, the V gene TRBV6-2 or TRBV6-3; D not certain. This CDR3 is built from 17 residues. Trimming pared 11 bases from V and 4 bases from J, leaving 29 bases between. Germline values: CDR1 MNHEY, CDR2 SVGEGT. CDR3 amino acids: CAAKSLALPGRSYGYTF. In DNA form, the CDR3 reads TGTGCCGCCAAGAGCCTTGCCCTACCCGGACGTTCCTATGGCTACACCTTC.

The genes are TRBV18 and TRBJ2-5, with TRBD1 matching over 7 bases. The V and J ends lost 2 bases and 4 bases, in that order; junction bases with no gene match: 7. This CDR3 is built from 15 residues. The germline gives CDR1 KGHSH, CDR2 LQKENI. The chain's CDR3 is CASSPTQGQVETQYF. CDR3 in DNA: TGTGCCAGCTCACCAACCCAAGGACAGGTAGAGACCCAGTACTTC.

This chain links TRBV12-3 or TRBV12-4 with TRBJ2-2, with D tentatively TRBD1 (6 bases). This CDR3 is 14 amino acids long. V gave up 7 bases and J gave up 5 bases, with 14 bases separating them. CDR3 sequence reads: CASTHADRTGELFF. In nucleotides, the CDR3 is TGTGCCAGCACCCACGCCGACAGGACCGGGGAGCTGTTTTTT.

V usage is TRBV7-9 and J usage is TRBJ2-3; D may be TRBD1 or TRBD2 (5 bases each). Trimming removed 5 bases at V and 1 base at J, with 10 bases between. The germline gives CDR1 SEHNR, CDR2 FQNEAQ (reference sequence). The CDR3 totals 14 residues. The CDR3 spells CASSRDQGTDTQYF. For the CDR3, the DNA is TGTGCCAGCAGCCGGGACCAAGGCACAGATACGCAGTATTTT.

This clonotype was seen only a few times. The V and J genes are TRBV2 and TRBJ1-4, with a weak D call TRBD1 (5 bases). V dropped 6 bases and J dropped 8 bases, with 19 bases sitting between them. The germline V gene encodes CDR1 SNHLY and CDR2 FYNNEI. The CDR3 has 15 residues. The CDR3 spells CASRPRRGTGEKLFF. The DNA for the CDR3 is TGTGCCAGCAGGCCCCGAAGGGGTACGGGGGAAAAACTGTTTTTT.

A note on this clonotype: One end of the junction varies from germline; a read error may be responsible. The chain employs TRBV9 and TRBJ2-6; possible D gene TRBD1, 5 bases. The CDR3 extends over 18 amino acids. CDR1 is SGDLS, CDR2 YYNGEE, per germline. This CDR3 is CASSVAEDPSSGANVLAF. The CDR3 DNA is TGTGCCAGCAGCGTGGCTGAGGACCCAAGCTCTGGGGCCAACGTCCTGGCTTTC.

This clonotype came up a few times. This chain joins TRBV7-2 and TRBJ1-4; no clear D. CDR1 SGHTA and CDR2 FQGNSA come from the germline V gene. There are 14 residues in the CDR3. The V and J ends lost 5 bases and 4 bases respectively, with 11 bases between them. In nucleotides, the CDR3 is TGTGCCAGCAGCCCCGGTTTCGGTAATGAAAAACTGTTTTTT. Protein sequence: CASSPGFGNEKLFF.

The V gene is TRBV4-3, the J gene TRBJ2-2, with unresolved D. V lost 8 bases and J 1 base, leaving 14 bases between the germline ends. The CDR3 contains 15 residues. CDR1 LGHNA and CDR2 YSLEER come from the germline V gene. For the CDR3, the DNA is TGCGCCAGCGCGCCCGGGCCAGGGAACACCGGGGAGCTGTTTTTT. Translation: CASAPGPGNTGELFF.